Each of the 15 T cell receptor beta chains below was sequenced from the same sample in a study of blood T cells in healthy people across ages. Through a sample-barcoded 5' primer and a J-beta primer mix, a second PCR was run for roughly 7 to 12 cycles. TCRdb re-called the 5' RACE reads through MiXCR, storing one row per CDR3 protein. The table has about 650,000 distinct CDR3 sequences, less than 40% seen once. Sample: blood. These receptors were taken from a woman aged 80 or over in good health.

The rearrangement joins TRBV12-3 or TRBV12-4 to TRBJ1-5; D ambiguous. Trimming stripped 5 bases from V and 5 bases from J, with 19 bases between. The CDR3 length is 16 residues. DNA for the CDR3: TGTGCCAGCAGTCCTAGCGTAAAGGGCAGTTATCAGCCCCAGCATTTT. Encoded protein: CASSPSVKGSYQPQHF.

Ten or more counts support this clonotype. The chain recombines TRBV5-6 with TRBJ1-2; TRBD1 aligns across 7 bases. V lost 0 bases, J lost 4 bases, and 12 bases stayed unmatched. This CDR3 is 17 amino acids long. Germline CDR1 and CDR2: SGHDT and YYEEEE. CDR3 nucleotides: TGTGCCAGCAGCTTGGTTGGCAGGGGGGCCGCCGGCTATGGCTACACCTTC. This translates into CASSLVGRGAAGYGYTF.

The genes are TRBV27 and TRBJ2-5; weak D call: TRBD2 (6 bases). The length of the CDR3 is 13 residues. Germline V gene lookup returns CDR1 MNHEY and CDR2 SMNVEV (reference sequence). V shed 0 bases and J shed 9 bases, with 11 bases lying between them. The DNA for the CDR3 is TGTGCCAGCAGTTTATCGGGCGAGCGGGCCCAGTACTTC. Amino acids: CASSLSGERAQYF.

The CDR3 region is CASSSQGRDEQYF. The CDR3 region has the DNA TGTGCCAGCAGCTCACAGGGGAGAGACGAGCAGTACTTC. The gene calls are TRBV7-9 and TRBJ2-5, with 7 bases that match TRBD1. Matching the DNA end better, TRBJ2-7 makes the J call doubtful. Looked up from germline, CDR1 is SEHNR and CDR2 is FQNEAQ (reference sequence). The CDR3 covers 13 residues.

The sample holds one count of this clonotype. The chain joins TRBV15 to TRBJ2-7; D is undetermined. The J call may be mistaken, given a closer DNA end match to TRBJ2-5. CDR1 LNHNV and CDR2 YYDKDF come from the germline V gene (reference sequence). CDR3 length: 13 residues. The CDR3: CATSRDEPETQYF. The CDR3 region has the DNA TGTGCCACCAGCAGAGATGAGCCGGAGACCCAGTACTTC.

As to this clonotype: This clone may be a read error of a much larger clone one base away. The chain joins TRBV7-2 to TRBJ2-3; D might be TRBD1 (5 bases). Germline CDR1 SGHTA, CDR2 FQGNSA. The CDR3 loop spans 12 amino acids. The CDR3 is CASSDGTGTQYF. CDR3 in DNA: TGTGCCAGCAGCGATGGCACAGGTACGCAGTATTTT. Combining the CDR3 with reference TRBV7-2 and TRBJ2-3 gives the whole variable domain GAGVSQSPSNKVTEKGKDVELRCDPISGHTALYWYRQSLGQGLEFLIYFQGNSAPDKSGLPSDRFSAERTGGSVSTLTIQRTQQEDSAVYLCASSDGTGTQYFGPGTRLTVL.

The chain joins TRBV28 to TRBJ1-2, with D tentatively TRBD1 (5 bases). Germline CDR1 is MDHEN and CDR2 is SYDVKM. The CDR3 extends over 12 amino acids. Trimming removed 4 bases at V and 8 bases at J, with 11 bases between. CDR3 sequence (DNA): TGTGCCAGCAGTTCAGGGCCTAGGGGCTACACCTTC. As protein: CASSSGPRGYTF.

Comment on this clonotype: A single base separates this from a much larger clone, so it may be a read error. The gene calls are TRBV7-8 and TRBJ2-5; tentative D call: TRBD1 (5 bases). Trimming removed 2 bases at V and 2 bases at J, with 15 bases between. This CDR3 spans 16 amino acids. The germline V gene encodes CDR1 SGHVS and CDR2 FQNEAQ. Here the CDR3 reads CASSLSIETEQETQYF. CDR3 coding DNA: TGTGCCAGCAGCTTAAGTATCGAGACAGAACAAGAGACCCAGTACTTC. Full variable domain (rest looked up from reference TRBV7-8 and TRBJ2-5): GAGVSQSPRYKVAKRGQDVALRCDPISGHVSLFWYQQALGQGPEFLTYFQNEAQLDKSGLPSDRFFAERPEGSVSTLKIQRTQQEDSAVYLCASSLSIETEQETQYFGPGTRLLVL.

This sequence joins TRBV7-2 and TRBJ1-2; possible D gene TRBD1, 6 bases. Trimming pared 2 bases from V and 6 bases from J, leaving 16 bases between. Germline values: CDR1 SGHTA, CDR2 FQGNSA. The CDR3 is 15 residues long. The CDR3 bases are TGTGCCAGCAGCTTACCTAAGTCAGGGGCGGATGGCTACACCTTC. Translated: CASSLPKSGADGYTF.

This clonotype was recorded at least ten times. V gene TRBV20-1 combines with J gene TRBJ2-3, with D perhaps matching TRBD1 (6 bases). V was trimmed by 1 base and J by 6 bases, leaving 17 bases between them. The germline V gene encodes CDR1 DFQATT and CDR2 SNEGSKA (reference sequence). The CDR3 has 15 amino acids. As DNA, the CDR3 is TGCAGTGCTAGAGCCCCCCCAGGGGAGCCGGATACGCAGTATTTT. Translating gives CSARAPPGEPDTQYF.

This clonotype was seen a few times. The chain is built from TRBV5-1 and TRBJ1-4, with D tentatively TRBD1 (6 bases). Germline CDR1 and CDR2: SGHRS and YFSETQ. The CDR3 covers 16 residues. V lost 0 bases to trimming and J lost 0 bases, with 9 bases between them. CDR3 residues: CASSLERTATNEKLFF. Here the CDR3 DNA reads TGCGCCAGCAGCTTGGAACGGACAGCAACTAATGAAAAACTGTTTTTT. The full variable domain, completed using reference TRBV5-1 and TRBJ1-4, is KAGVTQTPRYLIKTRGQQVTLSCSPISGHRSVSWYQQTPGQGLQFLFEYFSETQRNKGNFPGRFSGRQFSNSRSEMNVSTLELGDSALYLCASSLERTATNEKLFFGSGTQLSVL.

This clonotype was recorded many times. The chain combines TRBV5-1 with TRBJ1-4; the D gene is possibly TRBD1 (6 bases). The germline V gene encodes CDR1 SGHRS and CDR2 YFSETQ. V was cut by 3 bases and J by 2 bases, with 8 bases left in between. The CDR3 consists of 14 residues. CDR3 sequence (DNA): TGCGCCAGCAGCTCACAGGGCACTAATGAAAAACTGTTTTTT. Its translation is CASSSQGTNEKLFF.

At least ten counts were recorded for this clonotype. The rearrangement uses TRBV20-1 and TRBJ2-5; 9 nucleotides agree with TRBD1. V trimming: 6 bases; J trimming: 5 bases; junction bases outside the gene matches: 4. The CDR3 is made up of 12 amino acids. Germline CDR1 DFQATT, CDR2 SNEGSKA (reference sequence). CDR3 in amino acids: CSAGQGRETQYF. Here the CDR3 DNA reads TGCAGTGCCGGACAGGGGCGGGAGACCCAGTACTTC.

This clonotype was counted many times. The J gene is TRBJ1-2, the V gene TRBV28, with unresolved D. CDR3 size: 14 residues. Per germline, CDR1 MDHEN and CDR2 SYDVKM. The V end was cut by 6 bases, the J end by 4 bases, with 15 bases between. The CDR3 sequence is CASSLAQRVYGYTF. The DNA for the CDR3 is TGTGCCAGCAGCCTCGCACAGCGAGTCTATGGCTACACCTTC.

This clonotype occurred many times. V is TRBV6-5 and J is TRBJ1-6, with D possibly matching TRBD1 (5 bases). V was clipped by 0 bases and J by 7 bases, with 10 bases between them. CDR3 length: 15 residues. Germline assignment: CDR1 MNHEY and CDR2 SVGAGI. Here the CDR3 reads CASSYSNGGNSPLHF. CDR3 nucleotide sequence: TGTGCCAGCAGTTACTCGAACGGGGGGAATTCACCCCTCCACTTT.